Shown below are 25 T cell receptor beta chains from a single sample sequenced in a study of T cell repertoires and Cas9 in healthy adults. This table comes from immunoSEQ multiplex PCR, and its TCRdb copy is limited to in-frame clones, with some not included. This sample has 22,000 or so clones, with roughly 90% found just once. Sequenced sample: CD4+ effector T cells (CD127+, CD25-, CD137-, CD154-) from PBMCs; culture status not recorded. These receptors originate from a human donor in good health.

The CDR3 reads CASSMGHSGGNSPLHF. The CDR3 region has the DNA TGTGCCAGTAGTATGGGACATTCGGGTGGAAATTCACCCCTCCACTTT. V and J are TRBV19 and TRBJ1-6; tentative D call: TRBD1 (6 bases). Germline CDR1 reads LNHDA; CDR2 reads SQIVND (reference sequence). The length of the CDR3 is 16 residues. V dropped 3 bases and J dropped 7 bases, with 16 bases sitting between them.

The chain joins TRBV11-3 to TRBJ1-2, with D unclear. Trimming shortened V by 5 bases and J by 4 bases, and 11 bases separated the two germline ends. The CDR3 length is 13 residues. Germline V gene lookup returns CDR1 SGHNT and CDR2 YENEEA. This chain's CDR3 is CASSAGVSYGYTF. The CDR3 DNA follows: TGTGCCAGCAGCGCCGGGGTTTCCTATGGCTACACCTTC.

The rearrangement links TRBV7-7 to TRBJ1-3; D is possibly TRBD1 (6 bases). V lost 1 base and J 0 bases, leaving 10 bases between the germline ends. Germline CDR1 SSHAT, CDR2 FNYEAQ (reference sequence). The CDR3 spans 16 residues. In DNA form, the CDR3 reads TGTGCCAGCAGCTTAGGGGGGCCTGGCTCTGGAAACACCATATATTTT. This sequence encodes CASSLGGPGSGNTIYF.

The chain joins TRBV28 to TRBJ2-7; the D is unclear. Germline-derived CDR1 and CDR2 are MDHEN and SYDVKM. This CDR3 contains 15 residues. The V end lost 6 bases, the J end lost 2 bases, and 17 bases lay between the germline ends. CDR3 loop: CASSPLTESTYEQYV. CDR3 coding DNA: TGTGCCAGCAGCCCCCTCACGGAAAGTACCTACGAGCAGTACGTC.

The chain couples TRBV4-1 to TRBJ2-7; 8 bases match TRBD1. CDR1 is MGHRA and CDR2 is YSYEKL in the germline V gene. The length of the CDR3 is 18 residues. The ends lost 1 base at V and 4 bases at J; junction bases unmatched: 15. The CDR3 DNA is TGCGCCAGCAGCCAAGGGGTATATACGGCAGGGGGCCTTTACGAGCAGTACTTC. Its protein product is CASSQGVYTAGGLYEQYF.

CDR3 bases: TGTGCCAGCTCACCACAAACAGGGTTTTACGAGCAGTACGTC. Translating gives CASSPQTGFYEQYV. This chain joins TRBV18 and TRBJ2-7; D might be TRBD1 (6 bases). Trimming stripped 1 base from V and 4 bases from J, with 11 bases between. The V gene's germline CDR1 is KGHSH and CDR2 LQKENI. The CDR3 spans 14 residues.

The V and J genes are TRBV7-7 and TRBJ2-1, with a weak D call TRBD1 (5 bases). Trimming cost V 6 bases and J 4 bases, with 10 bases left between them. The CDR3 covers 13 residues. Germline CDR1 SSHAT, CDR2 FNYEAQ (reference sequence). DNA of the CDR3: TGTGCCAGCAGTACAGGCCCATACAATGAGCAGTTCTTC. Translation: CASSTGPYNEQFF.

The chain joins TRBV28 to TRBJ2-5; the D is unclear. Germline CDR1 reads MDHEN; CDR2 reads SYDVKM. There are 11 residues in the CDR3. Trimming removed 5 bases from V and 5 bases from J, with 6 bases in between. The CDR3 sequence: CASSLRETQYF. The CDR3, as DNA: TGTGCCAGCAGTCTGAGGGAGACCCAGTACTTC.

The genes are TRBV7-8 and TRBJ2-2; 7 positions match TRBD1. V lost 2 bases, J lost 4 bases, and 13 bases stayed unmatched. CDR1 and CDR2 (germline): SGHVS, FQNEAQ. CDR3 length: 18 residues. CDR3 bases: TGTGCCAGCAGCTTAAATTTTCGAGGGGGACAGAGCACCGGGGAGCTGTTTTTT. It specifies CASSLNFRGGQSTGELFF.

As concerns this clone: At one end the junction does not follow the germline gene, possibly because of a read error. The CDR3 DNA sequence: TGTGCCTCCAGGACAGGGTTAACAGATACGCAGTATTTT. Protein: CASRTGLTDTQYF. The chain uses TRBV15 and TRBJ2-3; TRBD1 matches 8 bases. The germline CDR1 and CDR2 sequences are LNHNV and YYDKDF (reference sequence). This CDR3 spans 13 amino acids. Drawing the rest from reference TRBV15 and TRBJ2-3, the complete variable domain is DAMVIQNPRYQVTQFGKPVTLSCSQTLNHNVMYWYQQKSSQAPKLLFHYYDKDFNNEADTPDNFQSRRPNTSFCFLDIRSPGLGDTAMYLCASRTGLTDTQYFGPGTRLTVL.

This rearrangement joins TRBV28 to TRBJ2-1; 7 bases are a match to TRBD1. The CDR3 is made up of 16 amino acids. Trimming took 5 bases from V and 4 from J; bases not matched to a gene: 11. CDR1 and CDR2 (germline): MDHEN, SYDVKM. This chain's CDR3 is CASSPPGGWEYNEQFF. The CDR3 DNA reads TGTGCCAGCAGTCCCCCAGGGGGTTGGGAATACAATGAGCAGTTCTTC.

The CDR3 nucleotides read TGTGCCAGCAGCCCCTGGAAGGCTGAAGCTTTCTTT. Its translation is CASSPWKAEAFF. The genes are TRBV9 and TRBJ1-1, with D unclear. CDR1 is SGDLS, CDR2 YYNGEE, per germline. The CDR3 runs 12 residues. Between the trimmed V and J ends, which lost 4 bases and 6 bases, there was a span of 10 bases.

The chain uses TRBV11-2 and TRBJ2-3; D uncertain. V was pared by 5 bases and J by 8 bases, with 8 bases between. The germline CDR1 and CDR2 sequences are SGHAT and FQNNGV. The CDR3 contains 11 residues. The CDR3 is CASSARGTQYF. In DNA, the CDR3 is TGTGCCAGCAGCGCTCGCGGTACGCAGTATTTT.

The chain joins TRBV27 to TRBJ1-1; D is ambiguous. Per the germline V gene, CDR1 is MNHEY and CDR2 is SMNVEV (reference sequence). V was pared by 2 bases and J by 1 base, with 5 bases between. This CDR3 is 13 amino acids long. CDR3 protein: CASSLTPNTEAFF. DNA of the CDR3: TGTGCCAGCAGTTTAACCCCGAACACTGAAGCTTTCTTT.

The chain is built from TRBV7-9 and TRBJ1-2, with 9 bases fitting TRBD1. The CDR3 loop spans 15 amino acids. Germline V gene lookup returns CDR1 SEHNR and CDR2 FQNEAQ (reference sequence). Trimming cost V 5 bases and J 8 bases; bases outside gene matches: 12. The CDR3 DNA follows: TGTGCCAGCAGCCCCTCGACAGGGGGTACGGAGGGCTACACCTTC. Its protein is CASSPSTGGTEGYTF.

The V and J genes are TRBV9 and TRBJ1-1, with a tentative D call TRBD1 (6 bases). Trimming cost V 4 bases and J 11 bases, with 15 bases left between them. The germline V gene encodes CDR1 SGDLS and CDR2 YYNGEE. CDR3 length: 12 amino acids. The DNA for the CDR3 is TGTGCCAGCAGCCCACACTCAGGGGCCGCTTTCTTT. Its protein is CASSPHSGAAFF.

In DNA, the CDR3 is TGCGCCAGCAGCTTGGACGGAGTAGCAGGGGATGAGCAGTTCTTC. This sequence encodes CASSLDGVAGDEQFF. V usage is TRBV5-1 and J usage is TRBJ2-1; possibly TRBD1 for D (6 bases). V lost 0 bases, J lost 8 bases, and 15 bases lay in between. The germline gives CDR1 SGHRS, CDR2 YFSETQ. The CDR3 sequence is 15 residues long.

The chain is built from TRBV6-1 and TRBJ1-2, with TRBD1 as a possible D gene (5 bases). The CDR3 extends over 12 amino acids. CDR1 and CDR2 (germline): MNHNS, SASEGT. V lost 7 bases, J lost 3 bases, and 9 bases lay in between. The CDR3 loop reads CASIGEDYGYTF. In nucleotides, the CDR3 is TGTGCCAGCATAGGGGAGGACTATGGCTACACCTTC.

The genes are TRBV20-1 and TRBJ2-5; D gene ambiguous. V lost 4 bases, J lost 5 bases, and 5 bases lay in between. Germline V gene data show CDR1 as DFQATT and CDR2 as SNEGSKA (reference sequence). The CDR3 sequence is 10 residues long. Here the CDR3 reads CSANRETQYF. The CDR3, as DNA: TGCAGTGCTAATCGGGAGACCCAGTACTTC.

CDR3 sequence (DNA): TGTGCCAGCAGCGTAGTTCCCCAGTCGGTTAGTTATGGCTACACCTTC. Translating it yields CASSVVPQSVSYGYTF. The J gene is TRBJ1-2, the V gene TRBV9; D is uncertain. Germline V gene data show CDR1 as SGDLS and CDR2 as YYNGEE. This CDR3 is built from 16 residues. The V end lost 0 bases, the J end lost 5 bases, and 17 bases lay between the germline ends.

The V and J genes are TRBV7-2 and TRBJ2-3, with 12 bases aligning to TRBD2. The germline gives CDR1 SGHTA, CDR2 FQGNSA. V lost 5 bases and J lost 4; bases outside the gene matches: 7. The CDR3 is 16 residues long. The CDR3 DNA reads TGTGCCAGCAGCCCCGGACTAGCGGGAAGTGCAGATACGCAGTATTTT. Translating it yields CASSPGLAGSADTQYF.

The chain carries TRBV28 and TRBJ1-4; D is perhaps TRBD1 (5 bases). Trimming stripped 5 bases from V and 2 bases from J, with 12 bases between. Germline CDR1 reads MDHEN; CDR2 reads SYDVKM. CDR3 length: 15 amino acids. The CDR3 nucleotides are TGTGCCAGCAGTCCCAGGGACGGTACTAATGAAAAACTGTTTTTT. Its protein product is CASSPRDGTNEKLFF. Complete variable domain (other parts from reference TRBV28 and TRBJ1-4): DVKVTQSSRYLVKRTGEKVFLECVQDMDHENMFWYRQDPGLGLRLIYFSYDVKMKEKGDIPEGYSVSREKKERFSLILESASTNQTSMYLCASSPRDGTNEKLFFGSGTQLSVL.

The chain has TRBV7-3 and TRBJ1-2; D remains unclear. The germline V gene has CDR1 SGHTA and CDR2 FQGTGA. The CDR3 has 12 amino acids. Between the trimmed V and J ends, which lost 5 bases and 4 bases, there was a span of 8 bases. The CDR3 DNA follows: TGTGCCAGCAGCCTCGACGGCTATGGCTACACCTTC. Translated, it gives CASSLDGYGYTF.

The V and J genes are TRBV6-5 and TRBJ2-5; maybe TRBD2 (5 bases). Trimming shortened V by 0 bases and J by 1 base, and 12 bases separated the two germline ends. This CDR3 is 16 amino acids long. In germline, CDR1 is MNHEY, CDR2 SVGAGI. CDR3 in DNA: TGTGCCAGCAGTTACTCGTCGCGGGTGCCCCAAGAGACCCAGTACTTC. This sequence encodes CASSYSSRVPQETQYF.

This chain joins TRBV6-1 and TRBJ1-1, with D perhaps matching TRBD1 (6 bases). The ends were cut back, 0 bases at V and 8 bases at J, with 13 bases in the middle. The CDR3 consists of 14 residues. Germline lookup yields CDR1 MNHNS and CDR2 SASEGT. The CDR3 protein is CASSEAGVGTEAFF. DNA of the CDR3: TGTGCCAGCAGTGAAGCCGGGGTTGGGACAGAAGCTTTCTTT.